The rows below give T cell receptor beta chains drawn from one sample of a study of blood T cell repertoires in COVID-19. The table came from immunoSEQ multiplex PCR; TCRdb's copy has only in-frame clones and leaves some out. Among about 400,000 clones, around 92% were seen once, and the ten largest hold less than 2%. Sequenced input: PBMCs or T cells enriched from blood (not recorded which). These receptors all come from a woman aged 25 to 39 who had recovered from COVID-19. Each CDR3 is given with its conserved first and last residue. The order of the fields is CDR3 protein, CDR3 DNA, clone size, J gene, V gene, D gene. The D gene is left open where the match is weak. Clone size, where shown, is once, few, many, or a class for clones that have expanded.

CASSPRSEYGYTF TGTGCCAGTAGTCCAAGGTCGGAGTATGGCTACACCTTC . TRBJ1-2 TRBV19 .
CASSQGLAALGEQYF TGTGCCAGCAGCCAAGGACTAGCGGCCCTTGGAGAGCAGTACTTC . TRBJ2-7 TRBV3-1/TRBV3-2 TRBD2
CASSTGTSGIYEQYF TGTGCCAGCAGTACCGGGACTAGCGGGATCTACGAGCAGTACTTC once TRBJ2-7 TRBV28 TRBD2
CASSLSAGIGDEKLFF TGTGCCAGCAGCTTATCTGCGGGGATAGGGGATGAAAAACTGTTTTTT . TRBJ1-4 TRBV7-9 .
CACRTGVNQPQHF TGTGCCTGTCGGACAGGGGTCAATCAGCCCCAGCATTTT . TRBJ1-5 TRBV30 TRBD1
CASSLETGQMNTEAFF TGCGCCAGCAGCTTGGAAACGGGACAGATGAACACTGAAGCTTTCTTT . TRBJ1-1 TRBV5-1 TRBD1
CASSLARTGNKGAFF TGCGCCAGCAGCTTGGCCAGGACAGGCAACAAAGGGGCTTTCTTT . TRBJ1-1 TRBV5-1 TRBD1
CASSPGTGAYDGYTF TGTGCCAGCAGCCCCGGGACAGGGGCTTATGATGGCTACACCTTC . TRBJ1-2 TRBV3-1/TRBV3-2 TRBD1
CSVEVNGGLDYTF TGCAGCGTGGAGGTTAACGGGGGGCTGGACTACACCTTC few TRBJ1-2 TRBV29-1 .
CAWSVQEGYEQYF TGTGCCTGGAGTGTACAGGAGGGCTACGAGCAGTACTTC . TRBJ2-7 TRBV30 .
CSVEDLRGKDGYTF TGCAGCGTTGAAGATCTTAGGGGGAAGGATGGCTACACCTTC once TRBJ1-2 TRBV29-1 .
CASSFIREGGGYTF TGTGCCAGCAGTTTCATTCGGGAGGGAGGTGGCTACACCTTC . TRBJ1-2 TRBV28 .
CASSFIGGEQYF TGTGCCAGCAGTTTCATCGGGGGCGAGCAGTACTTC . TRBJ2-7 TRBV6-5 .
CASSASSEVTEAFF TGCGCCAGCAGCGCCAGTTCGGAGGTAACTGAAGCTTTCTTT . TRBJ1-1 TRBV5-1 .
CASSLPGGVEWNTEAFF TGTGCCAGCAGTTTGCCAGGGGGCGTGGAGTGGAACACTGAAGCTTTCTTT . TRBJ1-1 TRBV28 TRBD1
CAISASGSNTGELFF TGTGCCATCAGTGCTAGCGGGAGTAACACCGGGGAGCTGTTTTTT . TRBJ2-2 TRBV10-3 TRBD2
CASSQVNSVLYGYTF TGTGCCAGCAGCCAAGTGAATTCGGTACTCTATGGCTACACCTTC . TRBJ1-2 TRBV14 .
CASSPETDRGYGYTF TGTGCCAGCTCACCCGAAACAGACAGGGGATATGGCTACACCTTC . TRBJ1-2 TRBV18 TRBD1
CASSLTIPLPGLAVYEQYF TGTGCCAGCAGTCTGACCATACCCCTCCCGGGACTAGCGGTCTACGAGCAGTACTTC few TRBJ2-7 TRBV6-6 TRBD2
CASSVDELTEPEAFF TGTGCCAGCAGCGTTGATGAGCTGACAGAGCCTGAAGCTTTCTTT once TRBJ1-1 TRBV9 .
CASQEFSGPLNTEAFF TGTGCCAGCCAGGAGTTCAGCGGACCGCTCAACACTGAAGCTTTCTTT . TRBJ1-1 TRBV7-3 .
CASSLGSSGNNEQFF TGTGCCAGCAGCTTGGGGTCTAGCGGAAACAATGAGCAGTTCTTC once TRBJ2-1 TRBV5-4 TRBD2
CATSRVSTGRGTDTQYF TGTGCCACCAGCAGAGTATCCACAGGAAGGGGGACAGATACGCAGTATTTT . TRBJ2-3 TRBV15 .
CASSLSIGEQFF TGCGCCAGCAGCTTGAGTATCGGTGAGCAGTTCTTC . TRBJ2-1 TRBV5-1 .
CASSLRGRGYTF TGTGCCAGCAGCTTAAGGGGAAGGGGCTACACCTTC . TRBJ1-2 TRBV11-2 .
CASSQRTGGTNEKLFF TGCGCCAGCAGCCAAAGAACAGGGGGGACTAATGAAAAACTGTTTTTT . TRBJ1-4 TRBV4-1 TRBD1